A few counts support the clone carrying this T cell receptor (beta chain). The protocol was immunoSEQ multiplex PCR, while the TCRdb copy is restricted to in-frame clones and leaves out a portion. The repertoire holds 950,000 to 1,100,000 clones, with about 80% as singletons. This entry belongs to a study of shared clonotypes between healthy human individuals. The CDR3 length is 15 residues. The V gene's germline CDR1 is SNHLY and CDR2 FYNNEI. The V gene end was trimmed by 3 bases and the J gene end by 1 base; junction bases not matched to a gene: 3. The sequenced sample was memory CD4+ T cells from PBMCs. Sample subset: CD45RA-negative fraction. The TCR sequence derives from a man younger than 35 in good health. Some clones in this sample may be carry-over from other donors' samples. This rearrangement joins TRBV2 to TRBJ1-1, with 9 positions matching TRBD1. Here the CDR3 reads CASSELGQGNTEAFF. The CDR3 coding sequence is TGTGCCAGCAGTGAGCTGGGACAGGGGAACACTGAAGCTTTCTTT.